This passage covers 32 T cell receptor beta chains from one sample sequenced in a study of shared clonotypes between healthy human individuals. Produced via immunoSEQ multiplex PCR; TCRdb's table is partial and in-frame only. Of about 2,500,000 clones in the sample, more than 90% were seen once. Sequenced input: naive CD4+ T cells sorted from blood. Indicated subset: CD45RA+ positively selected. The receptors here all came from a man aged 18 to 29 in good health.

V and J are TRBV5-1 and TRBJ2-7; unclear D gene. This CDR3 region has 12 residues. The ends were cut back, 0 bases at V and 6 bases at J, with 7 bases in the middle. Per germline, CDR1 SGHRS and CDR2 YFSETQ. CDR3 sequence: CASSLEDGEQYF. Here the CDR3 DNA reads TGCGCCAGCAGCTTGGAGGATGGCGAGCAGTACTTC. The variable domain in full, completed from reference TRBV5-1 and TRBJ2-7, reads KAGVTQTPRYLIKTRGQQVTLSCSPISGHRSVSWYQQTPGQGLQFLFEYFSETQRNKGNFPGRFSGRQFSNSRSEMNVSTLELGDSALYLCASSLEDGEQYFGPGTRLTVT.

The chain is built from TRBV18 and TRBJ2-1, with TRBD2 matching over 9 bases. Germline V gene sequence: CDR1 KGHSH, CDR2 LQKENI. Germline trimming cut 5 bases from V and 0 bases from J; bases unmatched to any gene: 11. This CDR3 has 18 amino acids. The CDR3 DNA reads TGTGCCAGCTCATCGAGGACTAGCGCGTTCAGCTCCTACAATGAGCAGTTCTTC. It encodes CASSSRTSAFSSYNEQFF.

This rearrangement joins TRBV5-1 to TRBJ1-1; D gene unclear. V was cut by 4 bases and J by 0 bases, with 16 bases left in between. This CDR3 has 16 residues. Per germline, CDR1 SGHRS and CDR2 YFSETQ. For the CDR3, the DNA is TGCGCCAGCAGCCCGGGGATGGGGTCCATGAACACTGAAGCTTTCTTT. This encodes CASSPGMGSMNTEAFF.

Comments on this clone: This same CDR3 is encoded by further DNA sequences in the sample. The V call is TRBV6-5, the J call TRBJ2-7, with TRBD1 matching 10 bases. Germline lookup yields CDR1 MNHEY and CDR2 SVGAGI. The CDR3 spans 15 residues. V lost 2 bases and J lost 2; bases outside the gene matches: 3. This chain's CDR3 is CASSYRGQGAYEQYF. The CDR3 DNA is TGTGCCAGCAGTTACAGAGGACAGGGGGCCTACGAGCAGTACTTC.

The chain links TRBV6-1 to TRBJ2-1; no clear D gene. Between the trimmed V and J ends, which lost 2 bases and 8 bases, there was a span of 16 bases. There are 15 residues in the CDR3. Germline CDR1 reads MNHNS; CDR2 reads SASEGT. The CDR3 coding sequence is TGTGCCAGCAGTGAAATTCGGGTCAGTATCCATGAGCAGTTCTTC. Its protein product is CASSEIRVSIHEQFF.

CDR3 sequence: CASSYSGTDASPLHF. CDR3 nucleotides: TGTGCCAGCAGTTACTCTGGGACGGACGCCTCACCCCTCCACTTT. The rearrangement links TRBV6-5 to TRBJ1-6; D is possibly TRBD1 (5 bases). The ends were cut back, 0 bases at V and 10 bases at J, with 13 bases in the middle. The CDR3 has 15 residues. In germline, CDR1 is MNHEY, CDR2 SVGAGI.

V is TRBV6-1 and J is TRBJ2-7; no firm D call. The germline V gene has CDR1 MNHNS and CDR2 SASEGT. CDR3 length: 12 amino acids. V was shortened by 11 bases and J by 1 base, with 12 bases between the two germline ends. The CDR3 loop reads CALSEASYEQYF. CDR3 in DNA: TGTGCCCTGTCGGAAGCTTCCTACGAGCAGTACTTC.

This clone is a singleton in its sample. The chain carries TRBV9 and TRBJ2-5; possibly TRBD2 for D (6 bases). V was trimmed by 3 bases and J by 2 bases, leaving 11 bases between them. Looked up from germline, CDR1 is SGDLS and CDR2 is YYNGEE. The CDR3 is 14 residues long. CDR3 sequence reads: CASSASGRQETQYF. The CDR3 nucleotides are TGTGCCAGCAGCGCCAGCGGGCGGCAAGAGACCCAGTACTTC.

Here the CDR3 reads CATSRDLPGSSYEQYF. CDR3 nucleotide sequence: TGTGCCACCAGCAGAGATCTTCCAGGTAGCTCCTACGAGCAGTACTTC. The gene calls are TRBV15 and TRBJ2-7; D is uncertain. V lost 0 bases and J 0 bases, leaving 12 bases between the germline ends. The CDR3 is 16 residues long. Germline CDR1 reads LNHNV; CDR2 reads YYDKDF (reference sequence).

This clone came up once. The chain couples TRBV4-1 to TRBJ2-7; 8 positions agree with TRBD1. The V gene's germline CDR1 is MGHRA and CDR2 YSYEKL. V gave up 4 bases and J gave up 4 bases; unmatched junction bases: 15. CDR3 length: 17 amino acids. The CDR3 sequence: CASSPDVAGQGWYEQYF. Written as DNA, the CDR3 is TGCGCCAGCAGCCCAGACGTCGCCGGACAGGGATGGTACGAGCAGTACTTC.

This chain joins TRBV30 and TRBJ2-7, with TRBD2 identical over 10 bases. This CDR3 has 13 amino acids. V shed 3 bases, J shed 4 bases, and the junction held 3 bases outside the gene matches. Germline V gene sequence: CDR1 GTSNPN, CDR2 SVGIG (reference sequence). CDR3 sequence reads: CAWSSGRVYEQYF. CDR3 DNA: TGTGCCTGGAGCAGCGGGAGGGTGTACGAGCAGTACTTC. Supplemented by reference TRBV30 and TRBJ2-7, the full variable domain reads SQTIHQWPATLVQPVGSPLSLECTVEGTSNPNLYWYRQAAGRGLQLLFYSVGIGQISSEVPQNLSASRPQDRQFILSSKKLLLSDSGFYLCAWSSGRVYEQYFGPGTRLTVT.

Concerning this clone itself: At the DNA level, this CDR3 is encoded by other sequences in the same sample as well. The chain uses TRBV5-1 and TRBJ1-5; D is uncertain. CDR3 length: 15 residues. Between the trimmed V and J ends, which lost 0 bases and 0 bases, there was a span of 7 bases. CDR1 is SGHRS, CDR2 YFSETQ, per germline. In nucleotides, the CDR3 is TGCGCCAGCAGCTTGGAGGGTGGTAGCAATCAGCCCCAGCATTTT. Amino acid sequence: CASSLEGGSNQPQHF.

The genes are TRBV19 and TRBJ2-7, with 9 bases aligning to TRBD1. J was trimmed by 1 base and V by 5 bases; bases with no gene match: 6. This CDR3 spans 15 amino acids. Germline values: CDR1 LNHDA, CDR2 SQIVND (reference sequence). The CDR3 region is CASSEQGAQSYEQYF. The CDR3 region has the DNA TGTGCCAGTAGTGAACAGGGGGCGCAATCCTACGAGCAGTACTTC.

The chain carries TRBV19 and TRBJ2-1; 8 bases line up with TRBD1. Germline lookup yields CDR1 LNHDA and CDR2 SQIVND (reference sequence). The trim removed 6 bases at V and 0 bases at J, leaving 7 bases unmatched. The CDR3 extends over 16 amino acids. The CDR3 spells CASSQGQVSSYNEQFF. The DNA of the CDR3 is TGTGCCAGTAGCCAGGGACAGGTGAGCTCCTACAATGAGCAGTTCTTC.

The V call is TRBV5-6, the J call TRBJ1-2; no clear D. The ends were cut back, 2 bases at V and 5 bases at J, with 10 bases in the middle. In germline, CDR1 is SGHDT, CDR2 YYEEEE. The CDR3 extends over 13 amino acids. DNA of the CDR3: TGTGCCAGCAGCTTTCGGGTTACTTATGGCTACACCTTC. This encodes CASSFRVTYGYTF.

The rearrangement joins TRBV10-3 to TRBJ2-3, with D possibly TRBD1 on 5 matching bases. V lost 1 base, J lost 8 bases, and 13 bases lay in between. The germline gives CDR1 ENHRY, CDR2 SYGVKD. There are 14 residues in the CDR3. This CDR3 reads CAISELEGQGTQYF. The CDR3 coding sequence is TGTGCCATCAGTGAGTTGGAAGGACAAGGTACGCAGTATTTT.

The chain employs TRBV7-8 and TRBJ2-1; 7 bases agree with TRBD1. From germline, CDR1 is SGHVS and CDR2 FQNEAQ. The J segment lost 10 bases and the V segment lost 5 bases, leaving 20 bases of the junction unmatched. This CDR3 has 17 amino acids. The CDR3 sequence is CASSLSTGQRRLGEQFF. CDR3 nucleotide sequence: TGTGCCAGCAGCCTATCGACGGGACAGCGAAGGCTGGGGGAGCAGTTCTTC.

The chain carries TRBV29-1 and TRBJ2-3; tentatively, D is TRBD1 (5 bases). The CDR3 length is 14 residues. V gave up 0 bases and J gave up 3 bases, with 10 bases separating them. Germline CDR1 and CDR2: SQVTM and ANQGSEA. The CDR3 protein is CSVEEWAGTDTQYF. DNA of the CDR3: TGCAGCGTTGAAGAGTGGGCAGGGACAGATACGCAGTATTTT.

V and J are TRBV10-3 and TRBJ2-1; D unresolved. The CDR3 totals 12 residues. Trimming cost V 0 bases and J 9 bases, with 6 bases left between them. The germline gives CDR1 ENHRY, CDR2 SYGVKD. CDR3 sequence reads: CAISESSFEQFF. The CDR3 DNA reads TGTGCCATCAGTGAGTCATCTTTTGAGCAGTTCTTC.

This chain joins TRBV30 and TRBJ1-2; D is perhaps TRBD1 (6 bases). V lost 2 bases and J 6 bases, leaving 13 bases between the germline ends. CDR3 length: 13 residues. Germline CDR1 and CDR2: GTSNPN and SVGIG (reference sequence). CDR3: CAWSNREAHGYTF. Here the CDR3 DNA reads TGTGCCTGGAGTAACAGGGAGGCACATGGCTACACCTTC.

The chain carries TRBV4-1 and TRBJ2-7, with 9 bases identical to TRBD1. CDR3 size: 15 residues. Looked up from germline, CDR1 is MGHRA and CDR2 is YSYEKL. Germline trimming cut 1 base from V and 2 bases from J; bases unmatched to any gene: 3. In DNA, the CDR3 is TGCGCCAGCAGCCAAGTCGGGACAGGGACCTACGAGCAGTACTTC. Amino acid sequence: CASSQVGTGTYEQYF.

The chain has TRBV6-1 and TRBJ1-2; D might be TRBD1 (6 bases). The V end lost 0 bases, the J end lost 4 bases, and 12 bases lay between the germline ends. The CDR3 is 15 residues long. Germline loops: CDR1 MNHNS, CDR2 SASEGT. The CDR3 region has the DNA TGTGCCAGCAGTGAAGCGCTACAGGGAACCTATGGCTACACCTTC. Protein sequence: CASSEALQGTYGYTF.

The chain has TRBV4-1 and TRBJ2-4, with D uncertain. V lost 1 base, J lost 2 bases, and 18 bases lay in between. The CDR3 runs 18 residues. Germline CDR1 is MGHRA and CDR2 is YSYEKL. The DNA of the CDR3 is TGCGCCAGCAGCCAAGTAAGGGCCCAGTCCCTACCCAAAAACATTCAGTACTTC. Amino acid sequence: CASSQVRAQSLPKNIQYF.

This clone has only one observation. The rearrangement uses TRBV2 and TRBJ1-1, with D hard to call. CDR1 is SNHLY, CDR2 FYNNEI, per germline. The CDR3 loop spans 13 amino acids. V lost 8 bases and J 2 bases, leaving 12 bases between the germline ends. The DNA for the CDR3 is TGTGCCAGCGAGAGGTTGAGTAACACTGAAGCTTTCTTT. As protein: CASERLSNTEAFF.

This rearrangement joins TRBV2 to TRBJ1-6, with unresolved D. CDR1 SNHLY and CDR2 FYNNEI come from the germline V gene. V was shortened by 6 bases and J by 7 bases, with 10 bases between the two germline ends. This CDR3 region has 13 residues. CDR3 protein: CASSRIRNSPLHF. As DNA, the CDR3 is TGTGCCAGCAGCAGAATTAGGAATTCACCCCTCCACTTT.

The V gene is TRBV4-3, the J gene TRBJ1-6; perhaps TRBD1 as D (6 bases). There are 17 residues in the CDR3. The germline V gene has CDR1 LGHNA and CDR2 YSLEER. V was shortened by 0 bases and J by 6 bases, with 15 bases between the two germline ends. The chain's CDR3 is CASSQDPWGGGNSPLHF. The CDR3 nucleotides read TGCGCCAGCAGCCAAGACCCGTGGGGGGGCGGTAATTCACCCCTCCACTTT.

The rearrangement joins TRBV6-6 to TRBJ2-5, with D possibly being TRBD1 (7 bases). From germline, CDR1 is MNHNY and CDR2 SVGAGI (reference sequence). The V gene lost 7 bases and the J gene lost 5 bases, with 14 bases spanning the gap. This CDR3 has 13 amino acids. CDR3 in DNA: TGTGCCAGCAACGACAGGGCGGGGGAGACCCAGTACTTC. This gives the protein CASNDRAGETQYF.

The CDR3 coding sequence is TGCGCCAGCAGCTGGGTACAGGGGGCCGGGGAGCTGTTTTTT. The encoded protein is CASSWVQGAGELFF. This rearrangement joins TRBV5-1 to TRBJ2-2; 8 bases fit TRBD1. The CDR3 covers 14 residues. V lost 3 bases and J lost 6; bases outside the gene matches: 4. CDR1 is SGHRS, CDR2 YFSETQ, per germline.

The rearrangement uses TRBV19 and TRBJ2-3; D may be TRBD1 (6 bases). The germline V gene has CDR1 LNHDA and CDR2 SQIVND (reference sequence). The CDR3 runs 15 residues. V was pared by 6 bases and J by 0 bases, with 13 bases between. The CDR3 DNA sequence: TGTGCCAGTAGAGGTACAGGGTCCAGCACAGATACGCAGTATTTT. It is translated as CASRGTGSSTDTQYF.

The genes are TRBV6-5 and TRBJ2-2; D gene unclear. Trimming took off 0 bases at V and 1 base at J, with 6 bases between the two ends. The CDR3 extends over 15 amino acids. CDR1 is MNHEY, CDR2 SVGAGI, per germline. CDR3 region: CASSYSFENTGELFF. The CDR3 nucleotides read TGTGCCAGCAGTTACTCATTTGAGAACACCGGGGAGCTGTTTTTT.

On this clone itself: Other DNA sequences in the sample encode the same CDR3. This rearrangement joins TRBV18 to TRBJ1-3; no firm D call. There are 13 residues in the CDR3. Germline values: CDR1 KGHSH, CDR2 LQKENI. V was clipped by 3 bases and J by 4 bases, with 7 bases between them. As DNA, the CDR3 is TGTGCCAGCTCACCTCTCGCCGGAAACACCATATATTTT. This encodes CASSPLAGNTIYF.

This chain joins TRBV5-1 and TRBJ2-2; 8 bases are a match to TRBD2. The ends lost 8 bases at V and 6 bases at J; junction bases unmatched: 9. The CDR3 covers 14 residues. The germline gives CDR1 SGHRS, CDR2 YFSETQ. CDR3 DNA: TGCGCCAGTAAAGGACTAGCTATCGCCGGGGAGCTGTTTTTT. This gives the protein CASKGLAIAGELFF.